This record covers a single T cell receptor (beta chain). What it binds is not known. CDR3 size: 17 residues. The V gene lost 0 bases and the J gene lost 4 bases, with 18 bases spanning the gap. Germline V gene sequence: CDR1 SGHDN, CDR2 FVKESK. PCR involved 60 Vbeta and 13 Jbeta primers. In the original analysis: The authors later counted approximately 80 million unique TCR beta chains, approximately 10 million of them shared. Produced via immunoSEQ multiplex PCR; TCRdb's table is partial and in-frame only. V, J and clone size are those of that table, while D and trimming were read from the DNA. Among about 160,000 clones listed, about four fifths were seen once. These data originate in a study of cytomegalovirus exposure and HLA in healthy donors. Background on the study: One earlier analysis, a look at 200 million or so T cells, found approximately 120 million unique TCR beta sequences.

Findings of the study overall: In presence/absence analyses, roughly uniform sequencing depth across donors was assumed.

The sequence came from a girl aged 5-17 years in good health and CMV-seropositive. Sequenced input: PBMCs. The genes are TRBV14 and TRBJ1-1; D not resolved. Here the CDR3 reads CASSQDKTREGSTEAFF. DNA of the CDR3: TGTGCCAGCAGCCAAGATAAGACAAGGGAAGGGAGCACTGAAGCTTTCTTT. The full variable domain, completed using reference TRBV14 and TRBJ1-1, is EAGVTQFPSHSVIEKGQTVTLRCDPISGHDNLYWYRRVMGKEIKFLLHFVKESKQDESGMPNNRFLAERTGGTYSTLKVQPAELEDSGVYFCASSQDKTREGSTEAFFGQGTRLTVV.